What follows describes a single T cell receptor (beta chain). The antigen remains unidentified. A much bigger clone sits one base away, suggesting this may be a read error. CDR3 length equals 13 residues. Germline V lookup: CDR1 SGHNT, CDR2 YENEEA. V lost 5 bases, J lost 4 bases, and 4 bases stayed unmatched. This sample was included in a study of identical twins. Study results and caveats: Twin-shared out-of-frame alpha sequences were enriched for low generation probability. Reduced insertions were recorded for abundant cord blood beta clonotypes, with no such pattern in memory repertoires.

TCRdb re-called the 5' RACE reads with MiXCR, one entry per CDR3 protein. The data contain over 600,000 distinct CDR3 sequences, around 20% of them seen just once; the ten biggest clones take up 4% to 4.5%. These data also featured in a second study, about T cells expressing NK-cell markers. That publication notes: The sorts in several experiments were restricted to alpha-beta TCR T cells by an anti-gamma-delta TCR antibody. The share of CD8+ T cells held by dominant NKG2C+ clonotypes was about 1.0-8% in several donors.

This receptor was obtained from a young woman in good health. The sequenced material came from PBMCs. The chain employs TRBV11-3 and TRBJ1-2, with TRBD1 matching over 7 bases. Here the CDR3 reads CASSPPGGYGYTF. For the CDR3, the DNA is TGTGCCAGCAGCCCCCCAGGGGGCTATGGCTACACCTTC. The full variable domain, completed using reference TRBV11-3 and TRBJ1-2, is EAGVVQSPRYKIIEKKQPVAFWCNPISGHNTLYWYLQNLGQGPELLIRYENEEAVDDSQLPKDRFSAERLKGVDSTLKIQPAELGDSAVYLCASSPPGGYGYTFGSGTRLTVV.